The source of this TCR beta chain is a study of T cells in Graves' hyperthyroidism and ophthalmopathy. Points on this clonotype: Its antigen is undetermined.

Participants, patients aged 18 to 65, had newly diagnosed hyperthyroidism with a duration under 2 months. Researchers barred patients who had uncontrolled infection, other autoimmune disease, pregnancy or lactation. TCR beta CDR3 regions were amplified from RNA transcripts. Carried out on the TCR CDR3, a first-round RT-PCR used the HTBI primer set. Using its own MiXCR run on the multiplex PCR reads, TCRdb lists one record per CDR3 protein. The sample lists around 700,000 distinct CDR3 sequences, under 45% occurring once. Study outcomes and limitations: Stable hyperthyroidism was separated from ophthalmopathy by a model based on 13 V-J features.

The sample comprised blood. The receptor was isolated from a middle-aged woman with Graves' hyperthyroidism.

The DNA for the CDR3 is TGTGCCAGCAGCCTAGGACAGGGACAAGGACATGGCTACACCTTC. Its translation: CASSLGQGQGHGYTF. V usage is TRBV7-2 and J usage is TRBJ1-2, with 8 bases lining up with TRBD1. The length of the CDR3 is 15 residues. The J segment lost 6 bases and the V segment lost 5 bases, leaving 11 bases of the junction unmatched. CDR1 is SGHTA and CDR2 is FQGNSA in the germline V gene.